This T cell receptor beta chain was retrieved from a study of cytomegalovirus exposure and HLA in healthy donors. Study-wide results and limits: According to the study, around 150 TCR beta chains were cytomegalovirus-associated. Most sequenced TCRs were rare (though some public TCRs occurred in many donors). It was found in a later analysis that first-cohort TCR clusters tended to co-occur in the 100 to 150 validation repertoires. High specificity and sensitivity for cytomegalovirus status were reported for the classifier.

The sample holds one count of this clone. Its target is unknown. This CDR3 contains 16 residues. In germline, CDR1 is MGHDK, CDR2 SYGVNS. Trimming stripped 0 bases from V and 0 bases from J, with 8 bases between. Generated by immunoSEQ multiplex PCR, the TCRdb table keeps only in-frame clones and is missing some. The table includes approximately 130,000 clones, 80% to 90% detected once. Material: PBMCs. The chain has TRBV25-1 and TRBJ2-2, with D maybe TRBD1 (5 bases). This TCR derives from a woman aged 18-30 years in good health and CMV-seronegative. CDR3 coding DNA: TGTGCCAGCAGTGAATATAGGACACCGAACACCGGGGAGCTGTTTTTT. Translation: CASSEYRTPNTGELFF.